This T cell receptor beta chain came from a study of blood T cell repertoires in COVID-19. As for the study in general: PBMCs, B-cell-depleted T cells, or T cells were the source of the cDNA or gDNA that made up the material.

Original data processing: Cell counts per sample came from amplifying reference gene primers. The method was immunoSEQ multiplex PCR; TCRdb's version includes in-frame clones alone and lacks a portion of them. V, J and clone size derive from that table, while D and trimming were established from the DNA sequence. This table has 45,000 to 60,000 clones, about 72% appearing once. The study assigned cohorts using participant-reported clinical history. CDR3 length: 14 amino acids. Germline V lookup: CDR1 GTSNPN, CDR2 SVGIG (reference sequence). Between the trimmed V and J ends, which lost 0 bases and 5 bases, there was a span of 11 bases.

This TCR derives from a woman between 45 and 65 years old with acute COVID-19. This chain links TRBV30 with TRBJ1-5; D is unclear. Sequenced material: PBMCs or T cells enriched from blood (not recorded which). CDR3: CAWSVWGVDQPQHF. CDR3 in DNA: TGTGCCTGGAGTGTTTGGGGAGTAGATCAGCCCCAGCATTTT.